The rows below give T cell receptor beta chains drawn from one sample of a study of blood T cell repertoires in COVID-19. The data were produced by immunoSEQ multiplex PCR, yet TCRdb's version contains in-frame clones alone and is incomplete. The sample records more than 120,000 clones, 80% to 90% being singletons. The sequencing sample was made of peripheral blood. Receptors were obtained from a woman between 50 and 59 years old with acute or convalescent COVID-19. Each CDR3 is given with its conserved first and last residue. A D gene is named only where the DNA matches it firmly. Clone size appears in some rows only: once, few, many, or a class for an expanded clone.

CDR3,DNA,V,size,J,D
CASTMGGAYGYTF,TGTGCCAGTACCATGGGGGGAGCCTATGGCTACACCTTC,TRBV19,once,TRBJ1-2,.
CASSWRTGTNTEAFF,TGTGCCAGCAGTTGGCGGACAGGGACAAACACTGAAGCTTTCTTT,TRBV27,.,TRBJ1-1,TRBD1
CASSLQVNYGYTF,TGTGCCAGCAGTCTACAGGTTAACTATGGCTACACCTTC,TRBV2,.,TRBJ1-2,.
CASRDPRGLAATDIQYF,TGCGCCAGCCGGGACCCTCGGGGACTAGCGGCCACCGACATTCAGTACTTC,TRBV5-1,.,TRBJ2-4,TRBD2
CASSYGTGNTEAFF,TGTGCCAGCAGTTACGGGACAGGCAACACTGAAGCTTTCTTT,TRBV6-2/TRBV6-3,.,TRBJ1-1,TRBD1
CASSLVMAGNTEAFF,TGTGCCAGCAGCTTAGTAATGGCAGGGAACACTGAAGCTTTCTTT,TRBV7-2,once,TRBJ1-1,.
CASSIPGNTEAFF,TGTGCCAGCAGCATTCCCGGGAACACTGAAGCTTTCTTT,TRBV12-3/TRBV12-4,.,TRBJ1-1,.
CASSLMETGGTGELFF,TGTGCCAGCAGCTTGATGGAGACAGGGGGTACCGGGGAGCTGTTTTTT,TRBV5-4,.,TRBJ2-2,TRBD1
CATSRDHNTGELFF,TGTGCCACCAGCAGAGACCATAACACCGGGGAGCTGTTTTTT,TRBV15,.,TRBJ2-2,.
CASSLTWGAGGNTEAFF,TGTGCCAGCAGTTTAACGTGGGGCGCCGGGGGGAACACTGAAGCTTTCTTT,TRBV28,.,TRBJ1-1,.
CASSISGGTNTGELFF,TGTGCCAGCAGTATTAGCGGGGGAACGAACACCGGGGAGCTGTTTTTT,TRBV6-6,.,TRBJ2-2,TRBD2
CASSEASATRGSQETQYF,TGTGCCAGCAGTGAAGCTAGCGCGACAAGAGGGTCCCAAGAGACCCAGTACTTC,TRBV2,.,TRBJ2-5,.
CASTSTRTADTQYF,TGTGCCAGCACCTCGACAAGGACAGCCGATACGCAGTATTTT,TRBV11-2,.,TRBJ2-3,.
CASSLTTNYGYTF,TGTGCCAGTAGTCTGACTACGAACTATGGCTACACCTTC,TRBV19,.,TRBJ1-2,.
CASSGRQGYNSPLHF,TGTGCCAGCAGCGGGCGACAGGGTTATAATTCACCCCTCCACTTT,TRBV9,.,TRBJ1-6,TRBD1
CASSLGSGAYEQYF,TGCGCCAGCAGCTTGGGGAGCGGGGCCTACGAGCAGTACTTC,TRBV5-1,.,TRBJ2-7,TRBD2
CASSEAPGQGLSGYTF,TGTGCCAGCAGTGAAGCGCCGGGACAGGGCCTGTCGGGCTACACCTTC,TRBV6-1,once,TRBJ1-2,TRBD1
CASSFAGSSTEAFF,TGTGCCAGCAGCTTCGCGGGATCGAGCACTGAAGCTTTCTTT,TRBV7-9,.,TRBJ1-1,.
CASSESRGHYTQYF,TGTGCCAGCAGCGAATCCAGGGGGCATTATACGCAGTATTTT,TRBV2,.,TRBJ2-3,TRBD1
CASSLGARGQAFF,TGTGCCAGCAGCTTAGGGGCCAGGGGGCAAGCTTTCTTT,TRBV11-2,.,TRBJ1-1,TRBD1
CASRGGQGTNEQYF,TGTGCCAGCAGGGGCGGACAGGGGACCAACGAGCAGTACTTC,TRBV6-1,.,TRBJ2-7,TRBD1
CASSQQPTAGEQYF,TGTGCCAGCAGCCAGCAGCCGACGGCGGGTGAGCAGTACTTC,TRBV3-1/TRBV3-2,once,TRBJ2-7,.
CASSLDTSGSWRQETQYF,TGCGCCAGCAGCTTGGATACTAGCGGGAGTTGGAGGCAAGAGACCCAGTACTTC,TRBV5-1,.,TRBJ2-5,TRBD2
CASSFRDRVNEKLFF,TGTGCCAGCAGCTTCCGGGACAGGGTGAATGAAAAACTGTTTTTT,TRBV11-2,.,TRBJ1-4,TRBD1
CASSRTGQSTGELFF,TGTGCCAGCAGCCGGACAGGGCAGAGCACCGGGGAGCTGTTTTTT,TRBV7-6,.,TRBJ2-2,TRBD1
CASSLEGTGVTEAFF,TGTGCCAGCAGCTTAGAAGGGACAGGGGTCACTGAAGCTTTCTTT,TRBV7-2,.,TRBJ1-1,TRBD1
CASSRPGQASYEQYF,TGTGCCAGTAGTCGCCCGGGACAGGCGTCCTACGAGCAGTACTTC,TRBV19,.,TRBJ2-7,TRBD1
CASSLAPTGGNEQFF,TGTGCCAGCAGCTTAGCTCCCACAGGGGGCAATGAGCAGTTCTTC,TRBV7-2,.,TRBJ2-1,TRBD1
CASWTVSGNTIYF,TGTGCCAGTTGGACAGTCTCTGGAAACACCATATATTTT,TRBV12-3/TRBV12-4,.,TRBJ1-3,.
CASSPGTSGYEQYF,TGTGCCAGCAGTCCCGGGACTAGCGGATACGAGCAGTACTTC,TRBV6-5,.,TRBJ2-7,TRBD2
CASGLNTQVVYNEQFF,TGTGCTAGTGGTTTAAACACCCAAGTGGTGTACAATGAGCAGTTCTTC,TRBV12-5,.,TRBJ2-1,.
CASSLDYNYGYTF,TGTGCCAGCAGCCTGGACTACAACTATGGCTACACCTTC,TRBV5-4,.,TRBJ1-2,.
CASSQEVSTEAFF,TGCGCCAGCAGCCAAGAAGTGAGCACTGAAGCTTTCTTT,TRBV4-1,.,TRBJ1-1,.
CASSSGADTQYF,TGTGCCAGCAGCTCCGGAGCAGATACGCAGTATTTT,TRBV7-3,.,TRBJ2-3,.
CASSLVDRSLSYGYTF,TGTGCCAGCAGCTTGGTGGACAGGTCGCTATCCTATGGCTACACCTTC,TRBV5-6,.,TRBJ1-2,TRBD1
CASSFWGITYGYTF,TGTGCCAGCAGTTTCTGGGGCATAACCTATGGCTACACCTTC,TRBV28,once,TRBJ1-2,.
CASSLVRDTYSNQPQHF,TGTGCCAGCAGCTTAGTTCGGGACACTTATAGCAATCAGCCCCAGCATTTT,TRBV7-9,once,TRBJ1-5,.
CASSTTLAGGYNEQFF,TGTGCCAGCAGCACGACCCTAGCGGGGGGATACAATGAGCAGTTCTTC,TRBV7-3,.,TRBJ2-1,TRBD2
CASSWGPREGYTF,TGTGCCAGCAGCTGGGGTCCGAGGGAAGGCTACACCTTC,TRBV5-4,once,TRBJ1-2,.
CASSSLAGGETQYF,TGTGCCAGCAGTTCGCTAGCGGGAGGGGAGACCCAGTACTTC,TRBV6-6,.,TRBJ2-5,TRBD2
CASSDPGTHFGYTF,TGTGCCAGCAGTGACCCAGGGACACACTTCGGCTACACCTTC,TRBV6-6,few,TRBJ1-2,.
CASSERYKNQPQHF,TGTGCCAGCAGTGAACGATACAAGAATCAGCCCCAGCATTTT,TRBV2,.,TRBJ1-5,.
CASSARQGNSGNTIYF,TGTGCCAGCAGCGCGCGACAGGGGAACTCTGGAAACACCATATATTTT,TRBV9,.,TRBJ1-3,TRBD1
CASLQDRGGTEAFF,TGTGCCAGCTTACAGGACAGGGGGGGCACTGAAGCTTTCTTT,TRBV21-1,.,TRBJ1-1,.
CASSLPIHRDYGYTF,TGTGCCAGCAGCTTACCGATACACAGAGATTATGGCTACACCTTC,TRBV7-9,.,TRBJ1-2,.
CASSSLQGNTEAFF,TGTGCCAGCAGCTCCTTACAGGGGAACACTGAAGCTTTCTTT,TRBV9,.,TRBJ1-1,.
CATSDQLTPDTQYF,TGTGCCACCAGTGATCAACTGACTCCAGATACGCAGTATTTT,TRBV24-1,.,TRBJ2-3,.
CAISQIKGQGAANTGELFF,TGTGCCATCAGTCAGATAAAGGGACAGGGGGCGGCGAACACCGGGGAGCTGTTTTTT,TRBV10-3,.,TRBJ2-2,TRBD1
CASSLWADANQPQHF,TGTGCCAGCAGTTTATGGGCCGATGCTAATCAGCCCCAGCATTTT,TRBV27,.,TRBJ1-5,.
CASSQGRGAGELFF,TGTGCCAGCAGCCAGGGAAGGGGCGCCGGGGAGCTGTTTTTT,TRBV3-1/TRBV3-2,.,TRBJ2-2,.
CASSIDRGPSEQYF,TGTGCCAGTAGTATAGACAGGGGGCCTTCCGAGCAGTACTTC,TRBV19,.,TRBJ2-7,TRBD1
CSVRKGDQPQHF,TGCAGCGTTCGTAAGGGAGATCAGCCCCAGCATTTT,TRBV29-1,.,TRBJ1-5,.
CASSVSGKNQPQHF,TGTGCCAGCAGCGTATCGGGAAAAAATCAGCCCCAGCATTTT,TRBV9,.,TRBJ1-5,.
CASSRLSGGASSTDTQYF,TGTGCCAGCAGCCGCCTGAGCGGGGGGGCCTCTAGCACAGATACGCAGTATTTT,TRBV4-2,.,TRBJ2-3,TRBD2
CASSPQVGGSYGYTF,TGTGCCAGCAGCCCACAGGTCGGGGGGTCCTATGGCTACACCTTC,TRBV3-1/TRBV3-2,.,TRBJ1-2,.
CATSDPGLAGSSYNEQFF,TGTGCCACCAGTGATCCGGGACTAGCGGGTTCCTCCTACAATGAGCAGTTCTTC,TRBV24-1,once,TRBJ2-1,TRBD2
CASSHRVVTGELFF,TGTGCCAGCAGCCACAGGGTAGTAACCGGGGAGCTGTTTTTT,TRBV3-1/TRBV3-2,.,TRBJ2-2,.